This T cell receptor beta chain comes out of a study of T cell repertoires in cytomegalovirus infection. Study as a whole: TCR beta signatures that were public indicated CMV infection and matching HLA type.

In its sample, this clonotype was seen a few times. What it binds is unknown. Overall study findings and caveats: The ex vivo response was dominated by HLA-C-restricted CMV-specific TCR beta clonotypes.

TCRdb used MiXCR to reprocess the reads, holding one entry per CDR3 protein. The sample contains approximately 500,000 distinct CDR3 sequences, approximately 15% of which appear only once. This TCR was recovered from a human donor in good health (CMV status not recorded). Some clones in this sample may be carry-over from other donors' samples. Sequencing was done on a sample of CD8+ T cells from PBMCs.

CDR3 protein: CASSQSPDSTTNTEAFF. The CDR3 DNA is TGCGCCAGCAGTCAATCCCCGGACAGTACAACAAACACTGAAGCTTTCTTT. This chain connects TRBV23-1 to TRBJ1-1; TRBD1 might be the D (6 bases). TRBV23-1 is assigned to the ORF class and has an uncertain function. The CDR3 runs to 17 residues. V was pared by 0 bases and J by 2 bases, with 16 bases between.